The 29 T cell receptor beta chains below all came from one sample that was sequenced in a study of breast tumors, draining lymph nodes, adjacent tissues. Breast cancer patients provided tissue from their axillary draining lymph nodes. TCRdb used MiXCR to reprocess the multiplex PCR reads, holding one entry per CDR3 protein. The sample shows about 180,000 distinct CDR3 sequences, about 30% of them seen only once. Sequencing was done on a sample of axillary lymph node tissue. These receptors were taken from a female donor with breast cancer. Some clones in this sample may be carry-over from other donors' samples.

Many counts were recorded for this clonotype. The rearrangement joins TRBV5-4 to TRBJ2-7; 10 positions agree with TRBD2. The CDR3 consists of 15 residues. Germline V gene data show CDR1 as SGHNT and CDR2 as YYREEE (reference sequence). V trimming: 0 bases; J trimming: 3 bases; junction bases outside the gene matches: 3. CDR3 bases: TGTGCCAGCAGCTTGGGGGGACTAGCGAGCTACGAGCAGTACTTC. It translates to CASSLGGLASYEQYF.

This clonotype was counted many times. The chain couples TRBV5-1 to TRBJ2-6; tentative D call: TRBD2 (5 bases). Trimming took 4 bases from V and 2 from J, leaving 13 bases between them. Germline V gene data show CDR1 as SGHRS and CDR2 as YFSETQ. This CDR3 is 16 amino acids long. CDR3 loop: CASSPTWGAGANVLTF. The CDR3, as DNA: TGCGCCAGCAGCCCGACCTGGGGAGCTGGGGCCAACGTCCTGACTTTC.

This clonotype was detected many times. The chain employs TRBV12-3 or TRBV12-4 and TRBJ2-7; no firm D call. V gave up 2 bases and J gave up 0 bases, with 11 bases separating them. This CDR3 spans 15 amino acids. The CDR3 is CASSLYGHLSYEQYF. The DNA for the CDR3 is TGTGCCAGCAGTTTATACGGCCACCTCTCCTACGAGCAGTACTTC.

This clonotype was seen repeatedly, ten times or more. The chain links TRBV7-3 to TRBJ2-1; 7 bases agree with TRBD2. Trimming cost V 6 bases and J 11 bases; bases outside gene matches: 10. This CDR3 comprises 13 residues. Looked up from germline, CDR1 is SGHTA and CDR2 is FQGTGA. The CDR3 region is CASRSGGAMQQFF. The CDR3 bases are TGTGCCAGCAGGTCGGGGGGAGCCATGCAGCAGTTCTTC.

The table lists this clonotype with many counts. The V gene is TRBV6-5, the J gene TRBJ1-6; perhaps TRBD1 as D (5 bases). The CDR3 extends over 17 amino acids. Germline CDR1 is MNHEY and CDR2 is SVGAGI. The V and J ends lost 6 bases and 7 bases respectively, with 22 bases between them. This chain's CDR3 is CASSLRRVQARNSPLHF. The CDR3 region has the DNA TGTGCCAGCAGCCTACGAAGGGTACAGGCGAGGAATTCACCCCTCCACTTT.

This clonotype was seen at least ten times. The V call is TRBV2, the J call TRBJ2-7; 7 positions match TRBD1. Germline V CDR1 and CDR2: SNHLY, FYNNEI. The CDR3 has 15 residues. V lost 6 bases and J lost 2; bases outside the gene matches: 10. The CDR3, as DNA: TGTGCCAGCAGAGACCCGGGACAGCGAACCTACGAGCAGTACTTC. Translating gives CASRDPGQRTYEQYF.

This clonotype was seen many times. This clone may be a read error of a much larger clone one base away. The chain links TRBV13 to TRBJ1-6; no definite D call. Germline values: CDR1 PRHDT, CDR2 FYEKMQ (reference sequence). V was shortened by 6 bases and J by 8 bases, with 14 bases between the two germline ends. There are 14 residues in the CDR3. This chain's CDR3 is CASRRPGFDSPLHF. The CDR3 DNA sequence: TGTGCCAGCAGGCGGCCAGGTTTCGATTCACCCCTCCACTTT.

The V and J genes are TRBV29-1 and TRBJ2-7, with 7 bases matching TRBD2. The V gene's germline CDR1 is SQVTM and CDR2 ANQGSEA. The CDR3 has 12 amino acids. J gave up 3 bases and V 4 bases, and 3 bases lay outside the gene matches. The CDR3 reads CSVGGSGYEQYF. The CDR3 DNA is TGCAGCGTTGGCGGGAGTGGCTACGAGCAGTACTTC.

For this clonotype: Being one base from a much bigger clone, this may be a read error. This CDR3 is CSARGFTGVTFYNEQFF. The CDR3 nucleotides are TGCAGTGCCAGGGGTTTCACAGGGGTTACTTTCTACAATGAGCAGTTCTTC. The V call is TRBV20-1, the J call TRBJ2-1; 7 positions match TRBD1. Trimming at V came to 6 bases and at J to 3 bases, leaving 17 bases not matched to a gene. CDR1 and CDR2 (germline): DFQATT, SNEGSKA (reference sequence). This CDR3 contains 17 residues.

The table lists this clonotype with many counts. The chain's CDR3 is CATSDELDFPRGEQFF. The CDR3 coding sequence is TGTGCCACCAGTGATGAACTGGACTTCCCTCGGGGTGAGCAGTTCTTC. The V and J genes are TRBV24-1 and TRBJ2-1; TRBD2 is a possible D gene (5 bases). Germline V gene lookup returns CDR1 KGHDR and CDR2 SFDVKD. The length of the CDR3 is 16 residues. The germline V and J ends were trimmed by 3 bases and 9 bases, with 20 bases remaining between them.

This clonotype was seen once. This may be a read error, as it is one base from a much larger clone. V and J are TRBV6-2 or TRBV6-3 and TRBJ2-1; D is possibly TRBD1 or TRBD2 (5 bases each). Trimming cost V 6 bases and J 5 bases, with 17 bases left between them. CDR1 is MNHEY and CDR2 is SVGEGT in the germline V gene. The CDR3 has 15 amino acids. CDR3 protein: CASSPGITGHNEQFF. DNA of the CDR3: TGTGCCAGCAGCCCCGGGATCACGGGGCACAATGAGCAGTTCTTC.

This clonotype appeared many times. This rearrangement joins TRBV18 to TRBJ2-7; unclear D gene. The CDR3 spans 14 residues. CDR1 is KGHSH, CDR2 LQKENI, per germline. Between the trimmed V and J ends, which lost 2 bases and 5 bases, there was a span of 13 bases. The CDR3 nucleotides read TGTGCCAGCTCACCAATAGGCAGAGTCCACGAGCAGTACTTC. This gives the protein CASSPIGRVHEQYF.

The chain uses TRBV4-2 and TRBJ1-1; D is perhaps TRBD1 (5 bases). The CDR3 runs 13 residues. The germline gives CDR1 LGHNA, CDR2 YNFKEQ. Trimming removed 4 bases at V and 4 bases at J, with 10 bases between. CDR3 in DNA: TGTGCCAGCAGCCCCTGGGGGGGCACTGAAGCTTTCTTT. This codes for CASSPWGGTEAFF.

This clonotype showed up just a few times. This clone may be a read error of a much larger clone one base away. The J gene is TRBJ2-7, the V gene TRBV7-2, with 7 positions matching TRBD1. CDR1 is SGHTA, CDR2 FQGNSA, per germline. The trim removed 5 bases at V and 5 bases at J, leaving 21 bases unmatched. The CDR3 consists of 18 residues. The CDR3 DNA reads TGTGCCAGCAGCCATTTCCTCCTCGGGACAGTTAAAATCCACGAGCAGTACTTC. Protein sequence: CASSHFLLGTVKIHEQYF.

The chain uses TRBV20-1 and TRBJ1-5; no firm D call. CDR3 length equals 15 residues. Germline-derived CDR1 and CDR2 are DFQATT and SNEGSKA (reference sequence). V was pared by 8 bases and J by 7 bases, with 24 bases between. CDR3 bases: TGCAGTTGGAGCCCGGGGTACACAGATACGCAGCCCCAGCATTTT. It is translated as CSWSPGYTDTQPQHF.

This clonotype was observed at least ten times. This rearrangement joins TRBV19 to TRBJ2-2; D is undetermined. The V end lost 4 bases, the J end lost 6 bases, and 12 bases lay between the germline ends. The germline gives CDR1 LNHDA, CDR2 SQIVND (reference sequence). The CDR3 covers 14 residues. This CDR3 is CASSNPLPAGELFF. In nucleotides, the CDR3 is TGTGCCAGTAGTAACCCTCTGCCCGCCGGGGAGCTGTTTTTT.

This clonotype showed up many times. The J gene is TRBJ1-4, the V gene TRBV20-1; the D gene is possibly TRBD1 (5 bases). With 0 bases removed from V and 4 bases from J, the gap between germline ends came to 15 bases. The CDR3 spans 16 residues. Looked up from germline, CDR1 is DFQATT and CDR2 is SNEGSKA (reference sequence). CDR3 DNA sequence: TGCAGTGCTAGAGATTCCCGGCGGGGCATTAATGAAAAACTGTTTTTT. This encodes CSARDSRRGINEKLFF.

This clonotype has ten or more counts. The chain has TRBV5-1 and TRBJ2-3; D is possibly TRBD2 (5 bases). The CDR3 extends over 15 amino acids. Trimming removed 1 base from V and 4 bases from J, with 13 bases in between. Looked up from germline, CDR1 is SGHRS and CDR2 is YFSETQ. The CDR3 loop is CASSLTRTPSDTQYF. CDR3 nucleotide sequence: TGCGCCAGCAGCTTGACACGGACTCCTTCAGATACGCAGTATTTT.

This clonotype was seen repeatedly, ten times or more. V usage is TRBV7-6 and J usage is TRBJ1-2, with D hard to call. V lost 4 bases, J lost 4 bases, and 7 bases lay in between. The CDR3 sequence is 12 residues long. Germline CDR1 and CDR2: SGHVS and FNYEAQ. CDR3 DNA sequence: TGTGCCAGCAGCTCCCCAGGCTATGGCTACACCTTC. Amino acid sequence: CASSSPGYGYTF.

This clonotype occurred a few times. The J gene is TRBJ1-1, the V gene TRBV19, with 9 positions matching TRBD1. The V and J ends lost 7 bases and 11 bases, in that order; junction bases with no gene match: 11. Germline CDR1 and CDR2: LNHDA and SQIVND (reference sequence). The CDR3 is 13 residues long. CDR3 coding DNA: TGTGCCAGTACTGGGACAGGGTTTTTTAGGGCTTTCTTT. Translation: CASTGTGFFRAFF. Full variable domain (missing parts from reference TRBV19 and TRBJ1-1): DGGITQSPKYLFRKEGQNVTLSCEQNLNHDAMYWYRQDPGQGLRLIYYSQIVNDFQKGDIAEGYSVSREKKESFPLTVTSAQKNPTAFYLCASTGTGFFRAFFGQGTRLTVV.

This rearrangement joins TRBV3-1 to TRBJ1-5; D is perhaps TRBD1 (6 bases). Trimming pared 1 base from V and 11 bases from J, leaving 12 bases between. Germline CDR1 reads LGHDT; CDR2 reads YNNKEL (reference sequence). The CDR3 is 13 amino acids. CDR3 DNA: TGTGCCAGCAGCCAAGGCAGGGGAGAGACCCAGCATTTT. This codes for CASSQGRGETQHF.

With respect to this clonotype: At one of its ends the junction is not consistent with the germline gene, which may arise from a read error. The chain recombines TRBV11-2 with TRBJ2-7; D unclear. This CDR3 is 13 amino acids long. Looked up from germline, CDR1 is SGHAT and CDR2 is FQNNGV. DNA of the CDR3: TGTGCCAGCAGCTTCGCCACAGCCTCCGAGCAGTGCTTC. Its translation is CASSFATASEQCF.

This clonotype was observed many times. The CDR3 loop reads CAIKSSGGPDTQYF. The DNA of the CDR3 is TGTGCCATCAAGTCTAGCGGGGGCCCAGATACGCAGTATTTT. The chain couples TRBV10-3 to TRBJ2-3; TRBD2 matches 10 bases. CDR3 length equals 14 residues. Germline values: CDR1 ENHRY, CDR2 SYGVKD. Trimming removed 7 bases from V and 4 bases from J; junction bases left unmatched: 5.

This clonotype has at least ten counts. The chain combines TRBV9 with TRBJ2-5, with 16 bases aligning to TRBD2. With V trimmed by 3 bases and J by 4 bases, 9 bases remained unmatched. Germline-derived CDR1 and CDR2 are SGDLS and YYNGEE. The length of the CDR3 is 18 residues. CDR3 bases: TGTGCCAGCAGCGCGGGGACTAGCGGGGGGGCCCAGACAGAGACCCAGTACTTC. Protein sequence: CASSAGTSGGAQTETQYF.

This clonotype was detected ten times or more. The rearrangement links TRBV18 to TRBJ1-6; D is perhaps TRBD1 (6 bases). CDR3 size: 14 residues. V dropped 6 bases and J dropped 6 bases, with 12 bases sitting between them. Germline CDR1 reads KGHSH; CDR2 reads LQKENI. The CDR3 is CASSLDRLNSPLHF. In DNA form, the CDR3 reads TGTGCCAGCTCCCTCGACAGGCTTAATTCACCCCTCCACTTT.

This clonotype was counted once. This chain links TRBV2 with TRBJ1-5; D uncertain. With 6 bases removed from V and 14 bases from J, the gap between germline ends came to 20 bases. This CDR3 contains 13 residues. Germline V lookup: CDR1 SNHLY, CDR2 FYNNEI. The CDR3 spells CASRPSGRRYEHF. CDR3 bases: TGTGCCAGCAGGCCTAGCGGGAGACGGTACGAGCATTTT.

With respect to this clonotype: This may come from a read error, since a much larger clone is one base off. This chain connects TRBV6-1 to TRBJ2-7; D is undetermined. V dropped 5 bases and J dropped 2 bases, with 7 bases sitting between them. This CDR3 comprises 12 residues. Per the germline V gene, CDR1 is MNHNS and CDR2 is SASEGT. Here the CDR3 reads CASSQATYEQYF. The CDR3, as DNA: TGTGCCAGCAGTCAGGCAACCTACGAGCAGTACTTC.

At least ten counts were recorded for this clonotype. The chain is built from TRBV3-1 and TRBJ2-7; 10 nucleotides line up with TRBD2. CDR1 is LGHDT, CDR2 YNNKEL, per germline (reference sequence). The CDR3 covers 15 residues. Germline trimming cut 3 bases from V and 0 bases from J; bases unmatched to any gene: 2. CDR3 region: CASSHSGGFSYEQYF. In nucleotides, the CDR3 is TGTGCCAGCAGCCATAGCGGGGGGTTCTCCTACGAGCAGTACTTC.

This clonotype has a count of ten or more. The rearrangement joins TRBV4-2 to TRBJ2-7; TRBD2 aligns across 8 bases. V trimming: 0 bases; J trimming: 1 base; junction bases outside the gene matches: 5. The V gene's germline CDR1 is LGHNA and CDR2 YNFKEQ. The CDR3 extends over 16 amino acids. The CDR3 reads CASSQDTGGASYEQYF. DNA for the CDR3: TGTGCCAGCAGCCAAGATACCGGGGGGGCGTCCTACGAGCAGTACTTC.